The rows below give T cell receptor beta chains drawn from one sample of a study of blood T cells in healthy people across ages. TCRdb redid the calling of the 5' RACE reads with MiXCR, one entry per CDR3 protein. The data contain 1.5 million to 2 million distinct CDR3 sequences, 28% of them singletons. Sequencing input: blood. The receptors shown here come from a woman in her 30s in good health. CDR3s include the opening cysteine and the closing phenylalanine or tryptophan. D genes are given only for firm matches. Clone size is not always given. Where it is, it says once, few, many or a class for expanded clones.

CDR3,DNA,size,J,D,V
CANSLNGDEQYF,TGCGCCAACAGCCTGAACGGTGACGAGCAGTACTTC,NA,TRBJ2-7,NA,TRBV5-1
CASSHSVASYYEQYF,TGTGCCAGCAGCCATAGCGTGGCTTCTTACTACGAGCAGTACTTC,NA,TRBJ2-7,NA,TRBV7-9
CATSDRRGPYYGYTF,TGTGCCACCAGTGATCGCAGGGGCCCCTACTATGGCTACACCTTC,NA,TRBJ1-2,NA,TRBV24-1
CSVRQGASYEQYF,TGCAGCGTTCGACAGGGGGCATCCTACGAGCAGTACTTC,many,TRBJ2-7,TRBD1,TRBV29-1
CAVSDTAYEQYF,TGTGCCGTCAGTGATACAGCATACGAGCAGTACTTC,NA,TRBJ2-7,NA,TRBV10-3
CASSLDTLTYEQYF,TGCGCCAGCAGCTTGGATACGCTGACCTACGAGCAGTACTTC,NA,TRBJ2-7,NA,TRBV5-1
CASSLARLVGSTDTQYF,TGTGCCAGCAGCTTAGCCCGACTAGTGGGTAGCACAGATACGCAGTATTTT,NA,TRBJ2-3,NA,TRBV7-2
CASSYSGTENEQFF,TGTGCCAGCAGTTACTCGGGGACAGAAAATGAGCAGTTCTTC,NA,TRBJ2-1,TRBD1,TRBV6-5
CSVKWPDRTDTQYF,TGCAGCGTCAAATGGCCCGACAGGACAGATACGCAGTATTTT,many,TRBJ2-3,NA,TRBV29-1
CSARRGEGLNEQFF,TGCAGCGCTAGGAGGGGAGAAGGCCTCAATGAGCAGTTCTTC,once,TRBJ2-1,NA,TRBV20-1
CATQSSGTYGYTF,TGTGCCACCCAGAGTAGTGGGACCTATGGCTACACCTTC,NA,TRBJ1-2,NA,TRBV24-1
CASGGGQVVSGNTIYF,TGTGCTAGTGGTGGGGGACAGGTCGTCTCTGGAAACACCATATATTTT,NA,TRBJ1-3,TRBD1,TRBV12-5
CASSPGLAGVSDIQYF,TGTGCCAGCAGCCCCGGACTAGCGGGAGTATCGGACATTCAGTACTTC,many,TRBJ2-4,TRBD2,TRBV7-2
CASSGPDRASGEDVETQYF,TGTGCCAGCAGTGGCCCGGACCGGGCTAGCGGGGAGGATGTTGAGACCCAGTACTTC,NA,TRBJ2-5,TRBD2,TRBV28
CASIVGQGTYNEQFF,TGCGCCAGCATCGTAGGTCAGGGGACATACAATGAGCAGTTCTTC,many,TRBJ2-1,NA,TRBV5-1
CSAQRGAGREKLFF,TGCAGTGCGCAACGAGGGGCGGGACGGGAAAAACTGTTTTTT,few,TRBJ1-4,NA,TRBV20-1
CASSYPGRSSYGQYF,TGTGCCAGCAGTTACCCGGGACGGAGCTCCTACGGGCAGTACTTC,NA,TRBJ2-7,NA,TRBV7-9
CASSPTQVYNEQFF,TGCGCCAGCAGTCCGACACAGGTCTACAATGAGCAGTTCTTC,NA,TRBJ2-1,NA,TRBV5-1
CSARFMLGNEQFF,TGCAGTGCTAGATTTATGTTGGGGAATGAGCAGTTCTTC,few,TRBJ2-1,NA,TRBV20-1
CASSQLAGVTEQYF,TGTGCCAGCAGCCAACTAGCGGGAGTAACCGAGCAGTACTTC,NA,TRBJ2-7,TRBD2,TRBV14
CASSAMIRPTDTQYF,TGTGCCAGCAGCGCCATGATCCGACCCACAGATACGCAGTATTTT,few,TRBJ2-3,NA,TRBV7-2
CASRQDPRERFF,TGTGCCAGCAGGCAAGACCCCCGGGAGCGGTTTTTT,NA,TRBJ2-2,NA,TRBV12-3/TRBV12-4
CSAREHAETSVYFYNEQFF,TGCAGTGCTAGAGAACATGCCGAGACTAGTGTTTACTTCTACAATGAGCAGTTCTTC,few,TRBJ2-1,NA,TRBV20-1
CASSLLGVAKNIQYF,TGCGCCAGCAGCCTCCTAGGGGTAGCCAAAAACATTCAGTACTTC,many,TRBJ2-4,NA,TRBV5-1
CASSLGAGGGQFF,TGTGCCAGCAGCTTAGGGGCTGGCGGGGGGCAGTTCTTC,many,TRBJ2-1,TRBD2,TRBV7-7
CSVEAGAEAFF,TGCAGCGTTGAAGCTGGGGCTGAAGCTTTCTTT,few,TRBJ1-1,NA,TRBV29-1
CTSSTRGGSGANVLTF,TGTACCAGCTCTACCCGGGGGGGCTCTGGGGCCAACGTCCTGACTTTC,few,TRBJ2-6,TRBD2,TRBV7-9
CASSTRTSSHEQYF,TGTGCCAGCAGCACTAGAACTAGTAGTCACGAGCAGTACTTC,NA,TRBJ2-7,NA,TRBV7-2
CASSPGQQSDEQFF,TGTGCCAGCAGCCCGGGACAACAGAGCGATGAGCAGTTCTTC,many,TRBJ2-1,NA,TRBV7-2
CASSHRGGKETQYF,TGTGCCAGCAGCCATAGGGGAGGAAAGGAGACCCAGTACTTC,NA,TRBJ2-5,NA,TRBV3-1
CASSTDGGSGYGYTF,TGCGCCAGCAGCACCGACGGGGGGTCTGGCTATGGCTACACCTTC,many,TRBJ1-2,NA,TRBV5-1
CASSYRGGGEADTQYF,TGTGCCAGCAGCTATAGAGGAGGTGGTGAGGCAGATACGCAGTATTTT,medium-sized,TRBJ2-3,NA,TRBV7-2